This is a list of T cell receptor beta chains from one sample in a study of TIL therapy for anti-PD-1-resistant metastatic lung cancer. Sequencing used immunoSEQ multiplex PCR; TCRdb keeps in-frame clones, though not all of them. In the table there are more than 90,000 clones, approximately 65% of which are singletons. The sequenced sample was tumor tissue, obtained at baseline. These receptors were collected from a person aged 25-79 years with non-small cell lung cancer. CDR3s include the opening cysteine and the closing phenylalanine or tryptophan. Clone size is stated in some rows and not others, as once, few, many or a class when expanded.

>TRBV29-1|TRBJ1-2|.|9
CSANPGYTF
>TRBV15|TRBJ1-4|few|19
CATSRGWGTSTATNEKLFF
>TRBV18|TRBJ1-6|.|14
CASSLNPYNSPLHF
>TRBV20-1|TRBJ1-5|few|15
CSASRTDRAIQPQHF
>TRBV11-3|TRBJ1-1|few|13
CASSTGRNTEAFF
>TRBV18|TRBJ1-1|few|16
CASSRGQITMNTEAFF
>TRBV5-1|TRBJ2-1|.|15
CASSPDRAVYNEQFF
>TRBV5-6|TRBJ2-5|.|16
CASSSRTGSRIETQYF
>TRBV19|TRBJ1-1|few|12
CASSMVDTEAFF
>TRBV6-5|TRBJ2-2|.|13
CASNPQNTGELFF
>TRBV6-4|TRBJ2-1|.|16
CASSDSGGGSYNEQFF
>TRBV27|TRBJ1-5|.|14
CASSLRDGYQPQHF
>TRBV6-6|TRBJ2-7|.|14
CASSSDRAGYEQYF
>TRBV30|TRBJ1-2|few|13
CAWSVFKGRGYTF
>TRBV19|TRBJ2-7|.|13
CASSIGRVNEQYF
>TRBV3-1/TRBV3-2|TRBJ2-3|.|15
CASSQKGAPTDTQYF
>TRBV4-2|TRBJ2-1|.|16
CASSQASSGSYNEQFF
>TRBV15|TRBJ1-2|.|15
CATSRGTGQSYGYTF
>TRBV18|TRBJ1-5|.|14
CASSGWDFNQPQHF
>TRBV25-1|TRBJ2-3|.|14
CASSEWEGPDTQYF
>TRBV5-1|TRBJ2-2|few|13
CASSLRTDGELFF
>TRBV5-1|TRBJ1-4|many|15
CASSGEGGGNEKLFF
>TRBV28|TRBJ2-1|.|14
CASSPGQSINEQFF
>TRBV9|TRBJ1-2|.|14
CASSSSVGPRGYTF